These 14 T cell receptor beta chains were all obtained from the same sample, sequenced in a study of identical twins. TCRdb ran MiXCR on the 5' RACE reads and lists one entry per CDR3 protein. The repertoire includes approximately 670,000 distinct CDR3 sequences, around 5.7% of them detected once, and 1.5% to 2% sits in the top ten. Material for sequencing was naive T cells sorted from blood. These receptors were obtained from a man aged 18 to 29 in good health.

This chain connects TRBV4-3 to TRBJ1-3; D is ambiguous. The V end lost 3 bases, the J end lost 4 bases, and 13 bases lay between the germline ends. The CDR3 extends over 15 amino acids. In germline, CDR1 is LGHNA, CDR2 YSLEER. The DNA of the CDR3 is TGCGCCAGCAGCCAGCTCGGAGGTCTCGGAAACACCATATATTTT. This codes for CASSQLGGLGNTIYF.

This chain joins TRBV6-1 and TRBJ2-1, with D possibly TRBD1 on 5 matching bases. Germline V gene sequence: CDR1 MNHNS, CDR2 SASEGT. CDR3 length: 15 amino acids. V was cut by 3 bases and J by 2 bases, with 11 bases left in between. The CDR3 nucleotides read TGTGCCAGCAGTGATCCAGGGTCCACCTACAATGAGCAGTTCTTC. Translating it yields CASSDPGSTYNEQFF.

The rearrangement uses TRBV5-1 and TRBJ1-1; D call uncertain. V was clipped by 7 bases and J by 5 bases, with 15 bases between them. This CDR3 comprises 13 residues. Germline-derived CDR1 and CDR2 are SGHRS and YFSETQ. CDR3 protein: CASSYLGQTEAFF. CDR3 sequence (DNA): TGCGCCAGCTCTTACCTTGGGCAGACTGAAGCTTTCTTT.

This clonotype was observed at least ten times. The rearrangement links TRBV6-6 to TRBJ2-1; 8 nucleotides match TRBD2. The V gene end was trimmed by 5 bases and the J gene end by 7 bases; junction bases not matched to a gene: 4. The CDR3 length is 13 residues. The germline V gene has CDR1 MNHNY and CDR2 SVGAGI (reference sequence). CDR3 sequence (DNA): TGTGCCAGCAGTCCCGGGACTAGGAATGAGCAGTTCTTC. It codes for CASSPGTRNEQFF.

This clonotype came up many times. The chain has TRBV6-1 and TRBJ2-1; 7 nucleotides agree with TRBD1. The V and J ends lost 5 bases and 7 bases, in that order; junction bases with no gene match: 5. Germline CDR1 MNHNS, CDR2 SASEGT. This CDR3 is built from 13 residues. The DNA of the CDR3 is TGTGCCAGCAGTCGTCAGGGGGTGAATGAGCAGTTCTTC. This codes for CASSRQGVNEQFF.

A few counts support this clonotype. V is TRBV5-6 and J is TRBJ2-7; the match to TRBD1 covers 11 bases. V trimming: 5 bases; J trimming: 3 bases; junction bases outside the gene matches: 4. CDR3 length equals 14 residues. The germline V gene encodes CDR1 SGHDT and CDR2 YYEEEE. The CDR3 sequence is CASRYGTGGYEQYV. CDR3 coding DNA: TGTGCCAGCAGATATGGGACAGGGGGCTACGAGCAGTACGTC.

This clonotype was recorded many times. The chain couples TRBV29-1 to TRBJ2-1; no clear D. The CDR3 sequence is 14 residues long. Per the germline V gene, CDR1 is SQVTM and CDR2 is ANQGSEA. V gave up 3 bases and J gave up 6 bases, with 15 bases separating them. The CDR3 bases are TGCAGCGTTGAGAGCCGTACGAGAACCAATGAGCAGTTCTTC. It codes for CSVESRTRTNEQFF.

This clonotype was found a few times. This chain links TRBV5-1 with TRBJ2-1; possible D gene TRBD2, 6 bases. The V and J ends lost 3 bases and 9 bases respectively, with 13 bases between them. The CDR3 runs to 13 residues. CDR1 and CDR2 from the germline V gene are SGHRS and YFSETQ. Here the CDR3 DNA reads TGCGCCAGCAGCTACCACCCCGGGGGTGAGCAGTTCTTC. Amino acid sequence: CASSYHPGGEQFF.

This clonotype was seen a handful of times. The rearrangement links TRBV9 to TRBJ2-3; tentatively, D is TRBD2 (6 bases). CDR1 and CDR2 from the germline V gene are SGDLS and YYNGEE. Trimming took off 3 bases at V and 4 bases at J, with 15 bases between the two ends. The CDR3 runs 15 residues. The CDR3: CASSALASGADTQYF. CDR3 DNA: TGTGCCAGCAGCGCCCTAGCGTCCGGGGCAGATACGCAGTATTTT.

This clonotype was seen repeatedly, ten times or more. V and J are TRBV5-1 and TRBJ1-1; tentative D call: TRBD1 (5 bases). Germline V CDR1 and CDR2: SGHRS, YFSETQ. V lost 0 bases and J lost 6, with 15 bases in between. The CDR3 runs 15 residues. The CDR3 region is CASSLEGREVSEAFF. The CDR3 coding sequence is TGCGCCAGCAGCTTGGAAGGCAGGGAGGTCTCTGAAGCTTTCTTT.

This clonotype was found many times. CDR3 nucleotide sequence: TGTGCCACCAGTGATTCCTGGGGAGGGGCCTTCTATGGCTACACCTTC. It is translated as CATSDSWGGAFYGYTF. This chain joins TRBV24-1 and TRBJ1-2, with D maybe TRBD1 (5 bases). The V end was cut by 2 bases, the J end by 4 bases, with 16 bases between. CDR1 is KGHDR, CDR2 SFDVKD, per germline. There are 16 residues in the CDR3.

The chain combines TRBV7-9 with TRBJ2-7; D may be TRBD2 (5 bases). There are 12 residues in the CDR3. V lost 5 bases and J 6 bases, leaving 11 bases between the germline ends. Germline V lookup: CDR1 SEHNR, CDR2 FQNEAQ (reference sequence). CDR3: CASSREAVEQYV. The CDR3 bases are TGTGCCAGCAGCCGTGAAGCGGTCGAGCAGTACGTC.

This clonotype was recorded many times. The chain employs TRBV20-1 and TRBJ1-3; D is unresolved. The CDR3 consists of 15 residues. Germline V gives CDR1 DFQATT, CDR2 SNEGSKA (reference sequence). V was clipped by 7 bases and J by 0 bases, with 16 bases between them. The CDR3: CSVWRGGSSGNTIYF. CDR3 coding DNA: TGCAGTGTATGGCGAGGCGGGAGCTCTGGAAACACCATATATTTT.

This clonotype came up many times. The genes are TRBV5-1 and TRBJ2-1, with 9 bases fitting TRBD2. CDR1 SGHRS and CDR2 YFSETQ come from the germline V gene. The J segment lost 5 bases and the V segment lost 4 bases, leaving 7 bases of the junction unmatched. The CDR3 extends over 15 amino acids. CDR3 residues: CASSPLSGSNNEQFF. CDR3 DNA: TGCGCCAGCAGCCCCCTTAGCGGGAGTAACAATGAGCAGTTCTTC.